This T cell receptor (beta chain) is from a study of human T cells and chemical hapten exposure. Study-wide context: The study patch tested 0.01% DPC on the upper back and read results at 6 days.

This clonotype was observed at least ten times. Authors' analysis steps: From roughly 23,000 to 640,000 TCRs were found per sample, with a median of approximately 100,000. MiXCR was run by TCRdb on the RACE reads, yielding one entry per CDR3 protein. TCRdb's processing, not the authors' own work, is the source of the V and J calls. The sample shows fewer than 130,000 distinct CDR3 sequences, 11% of them seen only once. V shed 2 bases and J 1 base; nucleotides not matched to a gene: 4. Germline V gives CDR1 MNHEY, CDR2 SMNVEV (reference sequence). The CDR3 spans 15 residues. As for time point: patch test 1, 2 weeks after DPC sensitization. Treatment reported: therapeutic diphenylcyclopropenone sensitization with weekly scalp DPC.

This TCR derives from a woman aged 40 to 50 with alopecia areata. Some clones in this sample may be carry-over from other donors' samples. The sample here was whole blood, taken in connection with sensitization to the hapten diphenylcyclopropenone (DPC). The chain carries TRBV27 and TRBJ1-1, with 7 positions matching TRBD1. The CDR3 loop reads CASSLQGGWNTEAFF. The CDR3 coding sequence is TGTGCCAGCAGTTTACAGGGGGGCTGGAACACTGAAGCTTTCTTT.